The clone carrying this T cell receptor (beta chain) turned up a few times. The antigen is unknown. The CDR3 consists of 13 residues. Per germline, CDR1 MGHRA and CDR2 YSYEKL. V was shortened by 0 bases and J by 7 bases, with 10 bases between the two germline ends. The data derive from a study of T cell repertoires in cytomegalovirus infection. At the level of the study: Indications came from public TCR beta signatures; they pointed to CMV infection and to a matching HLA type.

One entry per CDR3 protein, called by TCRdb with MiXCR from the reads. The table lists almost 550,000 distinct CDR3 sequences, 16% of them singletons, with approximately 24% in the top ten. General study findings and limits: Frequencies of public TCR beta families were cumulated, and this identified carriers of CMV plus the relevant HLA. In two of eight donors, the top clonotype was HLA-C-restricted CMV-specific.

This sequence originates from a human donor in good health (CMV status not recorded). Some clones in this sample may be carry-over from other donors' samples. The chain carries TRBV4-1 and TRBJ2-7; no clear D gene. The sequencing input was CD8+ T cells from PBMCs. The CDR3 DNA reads TGCGCCAGCAGCCAAGATTCCCTTCGGGAGCAGTACTTC. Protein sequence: CASSQDSLREQYF.